The T cell receptor (beta chain) under discussion was sequenced for a study of cytomegalovirus exposure and HLA in healthy donors. The PCR employed 60 Vbeta primers together with 13 Jbeta primers. This table comes from immunoSEQ multiplex PCR, and its TCRdb copy is limited to in-frame clones, with some not included. The data hold 150,000 or so clones, with 82% observed a single time. Germline V gene lookup returns CDR1 SGHDN and CDR2 FVKESK. The CDR3 has 16 residues. The V gene end was trimmed by 1 base and the J gene end by 7 bases; junction bases not matched to a gene: 7. This clone was seen only once.

This receptor was identified in a woman in her forties or fifties in good health and CMV-seropositive. The sequenced sample was PBMCs. V is TRBV14 and J is TRBJ2-7, with 13 positions matching TRBD2. In DNA form, the CDR3 reads TGTGCCAGCAGCCAAGGCCGGACTAGCGGGGGAGGTGAGCAGTACTTC. Translating gives CASSQGRTSGGGEQYF.